Each of the 21 T cell receptor beta chains below was sequenced from the same sample in a study of molecular identifiers for immune sequencing clone quantification. One entry per CDR3 protein results from TCRdb running MiXCR on the PCR reads. The sample holds about half a million distinct CDR3 sequences; roughly 26% are singletons and the top ten take approximately 0.76%. What was sequenced was naive CD8+ T cells from blood, with Jurkat cell RNA spiked in. Subset given: FACS-sorted CD8+CD4-CCR7+CD45RA+ naive T cells. The source is a human donor in good health. Some libraries in this study had Jurkat cell RNA spiked in.

The V call is TRBV5-6, the J call TRBJ2-7, with TRBD1 as a possible D gene (6 bases). V gave up 6 bases and J gave up 0 bases, with 10 bases separating them. The CDR3 is 13 amino acids. Germline assignment: CDR1 SGHDT and CDR2 YYEEEE. CDR3 amino acids: CASNLDSSYEQYF. The CDR3 DNA follows: TGTGCCAGCAACCTGGACAGCTCCTACGAGCAGTACTTC.

This clonotype was seen many times. This chain links TRBV20-1 with TRBJ2-7; D gene unclear. V was shortened by 3 bases and J by 3 bases, with 15 bases between the two germline ends. The CDR3 length is 14 residues. Germline V gene data show CDR1 as DFQATT and CDR2 as SNEGSKA (reference sequence). As DNA, the CDR3 is TGCAGTGCTAGGGCCCTTATCCACTACTACGAGCAGTACTTC. Amino acids: CSARALIHYYEQYF.

This clonotype was seen repeatedly, ten times or more. This sequence joins TRBV7-2 and TRBJ2-3; TRBD2 aligns across 8 bases. Germline CDR1 is SGHTA and CDR2 is FQGNSA. J lost 5 bases, V lost 5 bases, and 9 bases had no gene match. This CDR3 has 15 residues. The DNA of the CDR3 is TGTGCCAGCAGCGCAGGGACTAGTCGGCTAGATACGCAGTATTTT. Its translation is CASSAGTSRLDTQYF.

This clonotype has more than one count but fewer than ten. The genes are TRBV7-9 and TRBJ2-7; D is uncertain. The length of the CDR3 is 14 residues. The V end lost 2 bases, the J end lost 6 bases, and 14 bases lay between the germline ends. The V gene's germline CDR1 is SEHNR and CDR2 FQNEAQ (reference sequence). The CDR3 sequence is CASSLSAGPLEQYF. The CDR3 region has the DNA TGTGCCAGCAGCTTATCGGCAGGACCTCTCGAGCAGTACTTC.

To note about this clonotype: One end of the junction varies from germline; a read error may be responsible. The chain links TRBV7-9 to TRBJ2-7; D may be TRBD2 (7 bases). This CDR3 comprises 15 residues. The germline V gene encodes CDR1 SEHNR and CDR2 FQNEAQ (reference sequence). This chain's CDR3 is CANSRGGTALYEQYF. The CDR3 bases are TGTGCCAACAGCCGCGGGGGCACGGCCCTCTACGAGCAGTACTTC.

V and J are TRBV4-3 and TRBJ2-6, with D perhaps being TRBD1 or TRBD2 (5 bases each). Germline CDR1 reads LGHNA; CDR2 reads YSLEER. Trimming removed 3 bases from V and 1 base from J, with 7 bases in between. The CDR3 covers 15 residues. CDR3 sequence (DNA): TGCGCCAGCAGCCACGGGGCATCTGGGGCCAACGTCCTGACTTTC. This codes for CASSHGASGANVLTF.

The rearrangement joins TRBV13 to TRBJ1-2; D gene unclear. The CDR3 is made up of 12 amino acids. The V end was cut by 5 bases, the J end by 8 bases, with 12 bases between. Germline V lookup: CDR1 PRHDT, CDR2 FYEKMQ (reference sequence). The CDR3 spells CASSAQRQGYTF. The CDR3 nucleotides are TGTGCCAGCAGCGCACAACGGCAGGGCTACACCTTC.

V gene TRBV3-1 combines with J gene TRBJ2-5, with D hard to call. Trimming left V 1 base short and J 4 bases short, with 16 bases between. CDR3 size: 16 residues. Germline V gene lookup returns CDR1 LGHDT and CDR2 YNNKEL (reference sequence). CDR3 protein: CASSQGSDPSRETQYF. In DNA form, the CDR3 reads TGTGCCAGCAGCCAAGGGTCCGATCCCTCCCGAGAGACCCAGTACTTC.

The table lists this clonotype with many counts. The rearrangement uses TRBV7-9 and TRBJ2-4, with unresolved D. The CDR3 extends over 13 amino acids. The V end was cut by 4 bases, the J end by 7 bases, with 11 bases between. The germline V gene encodes CDR1 SEHNR and CDR2 FQNEAQ (reference sequence). CDR3 sequence reads: CASSSPTGNIQYF. DNA for the CDR3: TGTGCCAGCAGCTCGCCGACTGGGAACATTCAGTACTTC.

V is TRBV11-3 and J is TRBJ2-7; D may be TRBD2 (5 bases). The germline gives CDR1 SGHNT, CDR2 YENEEA. CDR3 length: 14 amino acids. The V end lost 8 bases, the J end lost 4 bases, and 18 bases lay between the germline ends. CDR3 in amino acids: CASRLRGFGYEQYF. CDR3 nucleotides: TGTGCCAGCCGCCTAAGAGGGTTTGGTTACGAGCAGTACTTC.

This clonotype has ten or more counts. The chain is built from TRBV13 and TRBJ2-2, with D possibly being TRBD1 (6 bases). The germline gives CDR1 PRHDT, CDR2 FYEKMQ (reference sequence). The ends were cut back, 3 bases at V and 0 bases at J, with 8 bases in the middle. The CDR3 length is 15 residues. CDR3 DNA sequence: TGTGCCAGCAGCTTCCAGGGGCCGAACACCGGGGAGCTGTTTTTT. Amino acid sequence: CASSFQGPNTGELFF.

The J gene is TRBJ1-5, the V gene TRBV6-2 or TRBV6-3, with 7 bases aligning to TRBD1. This CDR3 contains 14 residues. The germline gives CDR1 MNHEY, CDR2 SVGEGT. After removal of 6 bases from V and 1 base from J, the junction contained 3 bases not matched to a gene. CDR3 coding DNA: TGTGCCAGCAGGCACAGGGGAAGCAATCAGCCCCAGCATTTT. This encodes CASRHRGSNQPQHF.

This clonotype was seen repeatedly, ten times or more. V and J are TRBV29-1 and TRBJ1-4; 11 bases fit TRBD1. Germline values: CDR1 SQVTM, CDR2 ANQGSEA. J lost 7 bases, V lost 3 bases, and 10 bases had no gene match. This CDR3 is 16 amino acids long. The CDR3 DNA sequence: TGCAGCGTTGATGGAACCCCGGGACAGGGGGGTGAAAAACTGTTTTTT. Its translation: CSVDGTPGQGGEKLFF.

A word on this clonotype: This may come from a read error, since a much larger clone is one base off. V usage is TRBV5-1 and J usage is TRBJ2-5; D gene ambiguous. The V and J ends lost 0 bases and 6 bases respectively, with 6 bases between them. The germline CDR1 and CDR2 sequences are SGHRS and YFSETQ. The CDR3 covers 12 residues. The CDR3 DNA reads as TGCGCCAGCAGCTTGGAACACCAGACCCAGTACTTC. This encodes CASSLEHQTQYF.

This clonotype was counted ten times or more. The chain recombines TRBV7-6 with TRBJ2-3; no firm D call. Germline CDR1 and CDR2: SGHVS and FNYEAQ. This CDR3 region has 14 residues. Trimming removed 0 bases at V and 6 bases at J, with 10 bases between. The CDR3 is CASSLAGYRDTQYF. CDR3 coding DNA: TGTGCCAGCAGCTTAGCAGGGTATCGGGATACGCAGTATTTT.

In this sample, this clonotype turned up a few times. V gene TRBV6-2 or TRBV6-3 combines with J gene TRBJ2-3; D possibly matches TRBD1 or TRBD2 (6 bases each). This CDR3 is 17 amino acids long. Germline lookup yields CDR1 MNHEY and CDR2 SVGEGT. Deletions cut 1 base from V and 0 bases from J, with 14 bases between. The CDR3 here is CASSYLVRGLSTDTQYF. In DNA, the CDR3 is TGTGCCAGCAGTTACTTGGTTCGGGGGCTTAGCACAGATACGCAGTATTTT.

The chain joins TRBV12-3 or TRBV12-4 to TRBJ1-2; D call uncertain. V was pared by 3 bases and J by 3 bases, with 8 bases between. This CDR3 comprises 13 residues. CDR3 sequence: CASSFGVDYGYTF. The CDR3 DNA reads as TGTGCCAGCAGTTTCGGTGTGGACTATGGCTACACCTTC.

This clonotype has a count of ten or more. The chain uses TRBV20-1 and TRBJ2-7; tentatively, D is TRBD2 (6 bases). CDR3 size: 13 residues. V dropped 1 base and J dropped 2 bases, with 9 bases sitting between them. From germline, CDR1 is DFQATT and CDR2 SNEGSKA (reference sequence). For the CDR3, the DNA is TGCAGTGCTAGAGGCGGGGTCGCCTACGAGCAGTACTTC. It is translated as CSARGGVAYEQYF.

On this clonotype itself: An end of the junction does not agree with germline; a read error may underlie this. The chain has TRBV19 and TRBJ2-7; either TRBD1 or TRBD2 may fit D (6 bases each). The CDR3 totals 14 residues. In germline, CDR1 is LNHDA, CDR2 SQIVND (reference sequence). CDR3 DNA sequence: TGTGCCTGTAGTATAGATGAGGGGGGCTACGAGCAGTACTTC. It is translated as CACSIDEGGYEQYF.

This clonotype has just a few counts. The rearrangement uses TRBV12-3 or TRBV12-4 and TRBJ1-1; D gene ambiguous. The V gene lost 3 bases and the J gene lost 0 bases, with 8 bases spanning the gap. CDR3 size: 14 residues. The CDR3 sequence: CASSFFRVNTEAFF. The CDR3 DNA follows: TGTGCCAGCAGTTTTTTTAGGGTGAACACTGAAGCTTTCTTT.

The rearrangement joins TRBV20-1 to TRBJ2-7; 9 bases agree with TRBD2. The CDR3 has 16 residues. CDR1 and CDR2 from the germline V gene are DFQATT and SNEGSKA (reference sequence). The junction had 9 bases not matched to a gene; V was cut back by 1 base and J by 2 bases. CDR3 region: CSARGSASGTTYEQYF. For the CDR3, the DNA is TGCAGTGCTAGAGGATCGGCTAGCGGGACGACCTACGAGCAGTACTTC.